This T cell receptor (beta chain) was recovered during a study of blood T cell repertoires in COVID-19. Whole-study context: PBMCs, B-cell-depleted T cells, or T cells provided the cDNA or gDNA that made up the material.

The Seattle patients joined while their infection was active and were tracked longitudinally afterward. Authors' data handling: Estimation of nucleated cell counts relied on the amplification of reference gene primers. Sequenced by immunoSEQ multiplex PCR; TCRdb stores in-frame clones only, minus some. V and J calls and clone size are copied from that table; D and trimming were computed from the DNA. The sample yields 77,000 or so clones, roughly four fifths seen once. This CDR3 spans 13 amino acids. Trimming took off 3 bases at V and 3 bases at J, with 11 bases between the two ends. Germline lookup yields CDR1 SQVTM and CDR2 ANQGSEA.

V is TRBV29-1 and J is TRBJ1-1, with D maybe TRBD1 (5 bases). The TCR sequence derives from a man in his thirties or forties with COVID-19, enrolled during active disease. The specimen was peripheral blood. The CDR3 region is CSVDGASHTEAFF. CDR3 DNA: TGCAGCGTTGATGGGGCCTCCCACACTGAAGCTTTCTTT.